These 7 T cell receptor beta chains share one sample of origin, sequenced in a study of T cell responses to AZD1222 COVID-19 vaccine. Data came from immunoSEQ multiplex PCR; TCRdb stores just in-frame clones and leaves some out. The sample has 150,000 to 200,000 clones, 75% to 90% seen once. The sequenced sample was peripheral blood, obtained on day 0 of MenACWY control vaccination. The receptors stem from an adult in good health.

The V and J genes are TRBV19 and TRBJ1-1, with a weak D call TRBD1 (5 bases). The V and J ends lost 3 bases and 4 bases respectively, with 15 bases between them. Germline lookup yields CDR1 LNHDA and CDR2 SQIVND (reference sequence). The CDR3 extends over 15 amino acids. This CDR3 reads CASSMGLPVGTEAFF. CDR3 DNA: TGTGCCAGTAGTATGGGACTCCCGGTGGGCACTGAAGCTTTCTTT.

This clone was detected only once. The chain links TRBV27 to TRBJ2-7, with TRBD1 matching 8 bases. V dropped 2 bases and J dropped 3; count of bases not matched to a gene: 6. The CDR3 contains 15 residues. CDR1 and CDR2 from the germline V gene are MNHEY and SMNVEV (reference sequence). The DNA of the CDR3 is TGTGCCAGCAGTTTAGAGACAGGGGCTATCTACGAGCAGTACTTC. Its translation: CASSLETGAIYEQYF.

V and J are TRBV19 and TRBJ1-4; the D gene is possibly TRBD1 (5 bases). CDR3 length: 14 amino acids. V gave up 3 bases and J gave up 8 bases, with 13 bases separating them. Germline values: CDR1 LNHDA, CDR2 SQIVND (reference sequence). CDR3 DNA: TGTGCCAGTAGTATTGGGACGGGAAGCGAAAAACTGTTTTTT. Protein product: CASSIGTGSEKLFF.

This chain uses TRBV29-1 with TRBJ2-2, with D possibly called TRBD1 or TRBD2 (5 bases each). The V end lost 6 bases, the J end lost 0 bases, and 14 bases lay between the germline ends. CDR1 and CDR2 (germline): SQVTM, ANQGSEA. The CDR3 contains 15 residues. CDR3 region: CSVPGPHTNTGELFF. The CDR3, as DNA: TGCAGCGTCCCGGGGCCACACACGAACACCGGGGAGCTGTTTTTT.

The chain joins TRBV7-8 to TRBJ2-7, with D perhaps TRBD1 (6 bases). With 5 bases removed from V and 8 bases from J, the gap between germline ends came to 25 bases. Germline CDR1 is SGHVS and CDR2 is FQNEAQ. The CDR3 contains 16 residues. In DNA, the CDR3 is TGTGCCAGCAGCCCCTACAGGGTTAGTGGTTGGGGGCAGCAGTACTTC. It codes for CASSPYRVSGWGQQYF.

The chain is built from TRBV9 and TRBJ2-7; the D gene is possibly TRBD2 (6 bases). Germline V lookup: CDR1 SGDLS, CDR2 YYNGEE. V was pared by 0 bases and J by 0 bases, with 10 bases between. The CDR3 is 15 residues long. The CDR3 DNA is TGTGCCAGCAGCGTAGCTGCGGGGTACTCCTACGAGCAGTACTTC. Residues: CASSVAAGYSYEQYF.

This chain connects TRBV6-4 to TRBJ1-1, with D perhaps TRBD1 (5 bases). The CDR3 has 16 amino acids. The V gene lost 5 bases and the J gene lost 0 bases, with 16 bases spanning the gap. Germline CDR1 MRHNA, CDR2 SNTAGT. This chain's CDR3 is CASSPYSTGLNTEAFF. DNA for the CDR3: TGTGCCAGCAGTCCATATTCCACAGGCTTGAACACTGAAGCTTTCTTT.